What follows describes a single TCR beta chain. These data are taken from a study of blood T cell repertoires in COVID-19. Germline loops: CDR1 SNHLY, CDR2 FYNNEI. The length of the CDR3 is 15 residues. Trimming stripped 2 bases from V and 6 bases from J, with 14 bases between. In the authors' methods: The assay estimated nucleated cells by amplifying reference gene primers. Method: immunoSEQ multiplex PCR; TCRdb's copy keeps in-frame clones and lacks some. V, J and clone size are those of that table, while D and trimming were read from the DNA. The sample lists roughly 150,000 clones, about four fifths occurring once.

The TCR was taken from a human donor in a cohort sampled during active COVID-19. Material: peripheral blood. The genes are TRBV2 and TRBJ2-1; a weak D match, TRBD1 (5 bases). As DNA, the CDR3 is TGTGCCAGCAGTGAACGGCAGGGTGGCAGCAATGAGCAGTTCTTC. Translated: CASSERQGGSNEQFF.